Each of the 19 T cell receptor beta chains below was sequenced from the same sample in a study of neurological immune-mediated disorders. TCRdb independently ran MiXCR on the 5' RACE reads; one entry per CDR3 protein. The sample yields some 100,000 distinct CDR3 sequences, approximately 13% seen once. Specified time point: longitudinal time-point 2. Sequencing input: PBMCs. The receptors were gathered from a female donor with HTLV-1-associated myelopathy (HAM/TSP).

There are many counts of this clonotype. The chain has TRBV7-2 and TRBJ2-7; D call uncertain. This CDR3 is built from 15 residues. Looked up from germline, CDR1 is SGHTA and CDR2 is FQGNSA. Trimming left V 2 bases short and J 2 bases short, with 13 bases between. CDR3 nucleotides: TGTGCCAGCAGCTTATCCAGGACCTTAACCTACGAGCAGTACTTC. Translating it yields CASSLSRTLTYEQYF.

At least ten counts were recorded for this clonotype. This chain links TRBV5-1 with TRBJ1-4; TRBD1 matches at 7 bases. V lost 4 bases, J lost 8 bases, and 8 bases stayed unmatched. Germline CDR1 reads SGHRS; CDR2 reads YFSETQ. The CDR3 length is 14 residues. The CDR3 DNA reads as TGCGCCAGCAGCCCCGGGACAGCCAGAGAAAAACTGTTTTTT. Its protein product is CASSPGTAREKLFF.

This clonotype was counted ten times or more. The J gene is TRBJ1-1, the V gene TRBV28; D gene unclear. Trimming cost V 8 bases and J 11 bases, with 15 bases left between them. The germline V gene has CDR1 MDHEN and CDR2 SYDVKM. The CDR3 is made up of 11 amino acids. CDR3 DNA: TGTGCCAGCGGGCGGACCCTCGAGGCTTTCTTT. Its translation is CASGRTLEAFF.

This clonotype was counted ten times or more. The chain employs TRBV20-1 and TRBJ2-3; D is unclear. The CDR3 is 14 residues long. Germline CDR1 DFQATT, CDR2 SNEGSKA (reference sequence). V lost 2 bases, J lost 4 bases, and 13 bases lay in between. CDR3 protein: CSARRTPQADTQYF. In DNA, the CDR3 is TGCAGTGCTAGACGTACCCCTCAGGCAGATACGCAGTATTTT.

This clonotype was recorded at least ten times. Written as DNA, the CDR3 is TGCGCCAGCAGCTTGGACCGTCGGTGGACTCCTGGAAACACCATATATTTT. Residues: CASSLDRRWTPGNTIYF. The V gene is TRBV5-1, the J gene TRBJ1-3; D is unresolved. The germline V and J ends were trimmed by 0 bases and 2 bases, with 15 bases remaining between them. Germline V lookup: CDR1 SGHRS, CDR2 YFSETQ. This CDR3 has 17 residues.

This clonotype was counted many times. V gene TRBV10-3 combines with J gene TRBJ2-3; D call uncertain. Germline V lookup: CDR1 ENHRY, CDR2 SYGVKD. Trimming pared 6 bases from V and 0 bases from J, leaving 4 bases between. This CDR3 comprises 12 residues. CDR3: CAIRDSTDTQYF. CDR3 coding DNA: TGTGCCATCAGGGACAGCACAGATACGCAGTATTTT.

In this sample, this clonotype turned up many times. The chain joins TRBV5-6 to TRBJ2-7; D remains ambiguous. Germline loops: CDR1 SGHDT, CDR2 YYEEEE. The CDR3 runs to 12 residues. V lost 4 bases and J 0 bases, leaving 5 bases between the germline ends. CDR3 nucleotides: TGTGCCAGCAGCACCTCCTCCTACGAGCAGTACTTC. This encodes CASSTSSYEQYF.

This clonotype showed up many times. CDR3 residues: CASGRGPYEQYF. Written as DNA, the CDR3 is TGTGCCAGCGGCAGGGGCCCTTACGAGCAGTACTTC. The chain uses TRBV7-2 and TRBJ2-7, with D maybe TRBD1 (6 bases). The length of the CDR3 is 12 residues. Between the trimmed V and J ends, which lost 8 bases and 4 bases, there was a span of 12 bases. Germline CDR1 reads SGHTA; CDR2 reads FQGNSA. Variable domain in full (rest from reference TRBV7-2 and TRBJ2-7): GAGVSQSPSNKVTEKGKDVELRCDPISGHTALYWYRQSLGQGLEFLIYFQGNSAPDKSGLPSDRFSAERTGGSVSTLTIQRTQQEDSAVYLCASGRGPYEQYFGPGTRLTVT.

This clonotype occurred once. The chain uses TRBV10-1 and TRBJ2-1; D perhaps matches TRBD1 (5 bases). The germline V gene has CDR1 WNHNN and CDR2 SYGVQD (reference sequence). V was trimmed by 0 bases and J by 7 bases, leaving 16 bases between them. The CDR3 runs 16 residues. CDR3 sequence (DNA): TGCGCCAGCAGTGAGTCTATATCTGGAACAGGTAATGAGCAGTTCTTC. This sequence encodes CASSESISGTGNEQFF.

This clonotype occurred many times. The J gene is TRBJ2-1, the V gene TRBV28; tentative D call: TRBD1 (6 bases). Germline CDR1 reads MDHEN; CDR2 reads SYDVKM. The germline V and J ends were trimmed by 3 bases and 0 bases, with 12 bases remaining between them. The CDR3 is 16 amino acids. This CDR3 reads CASSFYQGSSYNEQFF. The CDR3 DNA reads TGTGCCAGCAGTTTTTATCAGGGGAGCTCCTACAATGAGCAGTTCTTC.

In its sample, this clonotype ranks as medium-sized. The V gene is TRBV5-6, the J gene TRBJ1-3; the D gene is possibly TRBD1 (6 bases). Germline V gives CDR1 SGHDT, CDR2 YYEEEE. CDR3 length equals 17 residues. With 3 bases removed from V and 0 bases from J, the gap between germline ends came to 16 bases. CDR3 sequence reads: CASSSPTGRYSGNTIYF. In DNA, the CDR3 is TGTGCCAGCAGCTCACCTACAGGGAGATACTCTGGAAACACCATATATTTT. The whole variable domain, remainder taken from reference TRBV5-6 and TRBJ1-3, is DAGVTQSPTHLIKTRGQQVTLRCSPKSGHDTVSWYQQALGQGPQFIFQYYEEEERQRGNFPDRFSGHQFPNYSSELNVNALLLGDSALYLCASSSPTGRYSGNTIYFGEGSWLTVV.

The table lists this clonotype with many counts. V usage is TRBV7-2 and J usage is TRBJ1-4; 8 bases map to TRBD1. This CDR3 is 15 amino acids long. Unmatched junction bases numbered 7, after V lost 2 bases and J lost 8 bases. Germline V gene data show CDR1 as SGHTA and CDR2 as FQGNSA. CDR3 in amino acids: CASSLRRQGYEKLFF. The CDR3 DNA reads TGTGCCAGCAGCTTAAGACGACAGGGGTACGAAAAACTGTTTTTT.

This clonotype was picked up many times. The CDR3 DNA sequence: TGTGCCAGCAGTTACCTCGGGACAGGGAGCTACGAGCAGTACTTC. It codes for CASSYLGTGSYEQYF. The chain is built from TRBV6-2 or TRBV6-3 and TRBJ2-7, with 9 bases that match TRBD1. The CDR3 totals 15 residues. V was clipped by 2 bases and J by 3 bases; unmatched bases: 5. Germline CDR1 MNHEY, CDR2 SVGEGT.

This clonotype has ten or more counts. This chain joins TRBV5-1 and TRBJ2-3; D unresolved. Trimming took 4 bases from V and 2 from J, leaving 14 bases between them. CDR3 length equals 15 residues. Germline-derived CDR1 and CDR2 are SGHRS and YFSETQ. DNA of the CDR3: TGCGCCAGCAGCGCAAATCCCTCGTCCACAGATACGCAGTATTTT. Translation: CASSANPSSTDTQYF.

As for this clonotype: One junction end disagrees with the germline gene, perhaps due to a read error. The chain uses TRBV4-1 and TRBJ1-4, with D possibly matching TRBD1 (5 bases). The V gene's germline CDR1 is MGHRA and CDR2 YSYEKL. The CDR3 length is 16 residues. In DNA form, the CDR3 reads TGTGCCAGCAGCCAAGGGGTTACGGAGCCTCTGGGAAAACTGTTTTTT. Its translation: CASSQGVTEPLGKLFF.

At least ten counts were recorded for this clonotype. V and J are TRBV15 and TRBJ1-5, with 7 nucleotides matching TRBD1. V shed 5 bases and J 3 bases; nucleotides not matched to a gene: 13. The CDR3 sequence is 17 residues long. The germline V gene encodes CDR1 LNHNV and CDR2 YYDKDF (reference sequence). The DNA of the CDR3 is TGTGCCACCAGCTCGCAGGGGGGCAGAACCTTCAATCAGCCCCAGCATTTT. It translates to CATSSQGGRTFNQPQHF.

Remarks on this clonotype: Given a much more abundant clone one base away, this may be a read error. The rearrangement uses TRBV7-9 and TRBJ2-7; D is unresolved. This CDR3 spans 12 amino acids. The germline V gene has CDR1 SEHNR and CDR2 FQNEAQ (reference sequence). The CDR3 loop reads CVSSPLRYEQYF. The DNA of the CDR3 is TGTGTCAGCAGCCCGTTGAGATACGAGCAGTACTTC.

This clonotype was counted many times. The chain combines TRBV9 with TRBJ1-1; a weak D match, TRBD1 (6 bases). CDR1 and CDR2 (germline): SGDLS, YYNGEE. Trimming removed 4 bases from V and 1 base from J, with 11 bases in between. The CDR3 totals 14 residues. This chain's CDR3 is CASSPWGQNTEAFF. The CDR3 region has the DNA TGTGCCAGCAGCCCATGGGGGCAGAACACTGAAGCTTTCTTT.

This clonotype has at least ten counts. The genes are TRBV10-1 and TRBJ2-4; 7 bases are shared with TRBD1. Germline V gives CDR1 WNHNN, CDR2 SYGVQD (reference sequence). The CDR3 consists of 15 residues. The junction had 1 base not matched to a gene; V was cut back by 2 bases and J by 0 bases. The CDR3 sequence: CASSEGTAAKNIQYF. The CDR3 nucleotides are TGCGCCAGCAGTGAGGGGACAGCAGCCAAAAACATTCAGTACTTC.